This TCR beta chain was observed in a study of blood T cell repertoires in COVID-19. The CDR3 is made up of 13 amino acids. In germline, CDR1 is SQVTM, CDR2 ANQGSEA. V lost 4 bases, J lost 7 bases, and 17 bases lay in between. Only in-frame clones appear in the TCRdb table, and some are missing; sequencing was by immunoSEQ multiplex PCR. Among around 250,000 clones listed, approximately 82% were seen once. The chain links TRBV29-1 to TRBJ2-7, with a possible D match to TRBD1 (5 bases). Sequencing was carried out using PBMCs or T cells enriched from blood (not recorded which). The origin of this receptor is a man aged 35 to 55 who had recovered from COVID-19. In DNA, the CDR3 is TGCAGCGTTGTGCCCAGGGTATCCGGAGAGCAGTACTTC. The encoded protein is CSVVPRVSGEQYF.